This TCR beta chain came from a study of T cells and Merkel cell carcinoma outcomes. Clones were read by immunoSEQ multiplex PCR, and TCRdb kept only the in-frame ones, dropping some. The table includes 2,100 or so clones, 88% detected once. Germline lookup yields CDR1 SEHNR and CDR2 FQNEAQ (reference sequence). The CDR3 runs 15 residues. Concerning this clone: Its specificity is unknown.

General study points: Reportedly, T-cell repertoire with density predicts Merkel cell carcinoma outcomes.

The chain links TRBV7-9 to TRBJ2-2; possible D gene TRBD1, 5 bases. The J call may be mistaken, given a closer DNA end match to TRBJ1-3. The sample was tumor tissue from Merkel cell carcinoma. The sequence came from a human donor with Merkel cell carcinoma. The CDR3 reads CASSLEKGPGNTIYF. CDR3 nucleotide sequence: TGTGCCAGCAGCTTAGAGAAGGGACCGGGGAACACCATATATTTT.